Following are 14 T cell receptor beta chains from one sample sequenced in a study of blood T cell repertoires in COVID-19. Assay: immunoSEQ multiplex PCR; the TCRdb copy retains only in-frame clones and omits some. The table records under 300,000 clones, approximately 82% of them present only once. Source material: PBMCs or T cells enriched from blood (not recorded which). The origin of the receptors is a man aged 40-49 years who had recovered from COVID-19.

This clone was detected once. The genes are TRBV6-5 and TRBJ2-7; D is perhaps TRBD2 (5 bases). CDR3 size: 14 residues. Trimming took off 11 bases at V and 3 bases at J, with 20 bases between the two ends. The V gene's germline CDR1 is MNHEY and CDR2 SVGAGI. The CDR3 DNA is TGTGCCGCCCGGAGGACGGCTGGCAACTACGAGCAGTACTTC. Its translation: CAARRTAGNYEQYF.

The rearrangement links TRBV28 to TRBJ1-4; D perhaps matches TRBD1 (6 bases). Germline CDR1 reads MDHEN; CDR2 reads SYDVKM. The V end was cut by 1 base, the J end by 4 bases, with 10 bases between. The CDR3 contains 15 residues. Here the CDR3 reads CASSLYQGYNEKLFF. The DNA for the CDR3 is TGTGCCAGCAGTTTATATCAGGGGTATAATGAAAAACTGTTTTTT.

The V gene is TRBV11-1, the J gene TRBJ2-5, with D unclear. V was cut by 3 bases and J by 1 base, with 6 bases left in between. Germline V gene data show CDR1 as SGHAT and CDR2 as FQDESV (reference sequence). The CDR3 spans 13 residues. The CDR3 DNA is TGTGCCAGCAGCTTCGGTAGCCAAGAGACCCAGTACTTC. It yields the protein CASSFGSQETQYF.

V usage is TRBV9 and J usage is TRBJ2-1, with 8 bases lining up with TRBD2. Germline CDR1 SGDLS, CDR2 YYNGEE. The CDR3 is made up of 14 amino acids. J gave up 1 base and V 4 bases, and 1 base lay outside the gene matches. The chain's CDR3 is CASSPGGSYNEQFF. The DNA of the CDR3 is TGTGCCAGCAGCCCGGGGGGGTCCTACAATGAGCAGTTCTTC.

J is TRBJ2-5 and V is TRBV7-9, with TRBD2 as a possible D gene (5 bases). The CDR3 has 14 amino acids. V lost 3 bases and J lost 1, with 9 bases in between. The V gene's germline CDR1 is SEHNR and CDR2 FQNEAQ (reference sequence). The CDR3 spells CASSFRDLQETQYF. DNA of the CDR3: TGTGCCAGCAGCTTCCGGGATCTCCAAGAGACCCAGTACTTC.

The chain has TRBV28 and TRBJ1-2; 8 bases line up with TRBD1. Trimming cost V 10 bases and J 5 bases; bases outside gene matches: 15. Germline CDR1 and CDR2: MDHEN and SYDVKM. The CDR3 is made up of 15 amino acids. CDR3 residues: CAIETPGQALYGYTF. The CDR3 region has the DNA TGTGCCATCGAAACTCCGGGACAGGCGTTGTATGGCTACACCTTC.

The chain is built from TRBV2 and TRBJ2-2; D gene ambiguous. The germline gives CDR1 SNHLY, CDR2 FYNNEI. V lost 4 bases to trimming and J lost 1 base, with 10 bases between them. This CDR3 is built from 15 residues. The CDR3 region has the DNA TGTGCCAGCAGTGTGAGGCCGTTGAACACCGGGGAGCTGTTTTTT. This encodes CASSVRPLNTGELFF.

The chain uses TRBV5-1 and TRBJ2-5, with 7 bases matching TRBD2. Trimming took 1 base from V and 2 from J; bases not matched to a gene: 2. This CDR3 spans 14 amino acids. Per germline, CDR1 SGHRS and CDR2 YFSETQ. The CDR3 region is CASSLLAAQETQYF. DNA of the CDR3: TGCGCCAGCAGCTTGCTAGCGGCACAAGAGACCCAGTACTTC.

The rearrangement uses TRBV2 and TRBJ2-3, with D possibly matching TRBD1 (5 bases). CDR1 SNHLY and CDR2 FYNNEI come from the germline V gene. Trimming pared 2 bases from V and 5 bases from J, leaving 11 bases between. The CDR3 is 14 residues long. The CDR3 protein is CASSESGIIDTQYF. CDR3 DNA: TGTGCCAGCAGTGAATCAGGGATAATAGATACGCAGTATTTT.

The CDR3 here is CASSQVVNTEAFF. Written as DNA, the CDR3 is TGTGCCAGCAGCCAAGTAGTGAACACTGAAGCTTTCTTT. The chain has TRBV3-1 (or the pseudogene TRBV3-2) and TRBJ1-1; no reliable D call. Per the germline V gene, CDR1 is LGHDT and CDR2 is YNNKEL (reference sequence). This CDR3 contains 13 residues. The V gene lost 1 base and the J gene lost 0 bases, with 3 bases spanning the gap.

There are a few counts of this clone. The chain joins TRBV5-1 to TRBJ2-1, with TRBD1 matching over 8 bases. Unmatched junction bases numbered 2, after V lost 0 bases and J lost 3 bases. The CDR3 has 15 residues. The germline CDR1 and CDR2 sequences are SGHRS and YFSETQ. The CDR3 DNA reads as TGCGCCAGCAGCTTGGATGGACAGGGCTACAATGAGCAGTTCTTC. Its protein product is CASSLDGQGYNEQFF.

This clone occurred once. V usage is TRBV19 and J usage is TRBJ1-2, with TRBD1 matching over 7 bases. Germline CDR1 is LNHDA and CDR2 is SQIVND (reference sequence). The junction had 14 bases not matched to a gene; V was cut back by 3 bases and J by 7 bases. This CDR3 contains 16 residues. The CDR3 DNA is TGTGCCAGTAGTATCGGAAACGACAGGGTGCGGAGTGGCTACACCTTC. Encoded protein: CASSIGNDRVRSGYTF. Drawing the rest from reference TRBV19 and TRBJ1-2, the complete variable domain is DGGITQSPKYLFRKEGQNVTLSCEQNLNHDAMYWYRQDPGQGLRLIYYSQIVNDFQKGDIAEGYSVSREKKESFPLTVTSAQKNPTAFYLCASSIGNDRVRSGYTFGSGTRLTVV.

CDR3 loop: CASSLAGVGLAGIRGTDTQYF. As DNA, the CDR3 is TGTGCCAGCAGCTTAGCAGGGGTGGGACTAGCGGGAATCAGAGGCACAGATACGCAGTATTTT. This rearrangement joins TRBV7-2 to TRBJ2-3; TRBD2 agrees at 13 bases. CDR1 and CDR2 from the germline V gene are SGHTA and FQGNSA. The CDR3 spans 21 residues. Trimming cost V 0 bases and J 1 base; bases outside gene matches: 13.

The CDR3 is CASSLQGAVGELFF. DNA for the CDR3: TGTGCCAGCAGTTTACAGGGGGCGGTCGGGGAGCTGTTTTTT. The J gene is TRBJ2-2, the V gene TRBV2, with 9 positions matching TRBD1. CDR3 size: 14 residues. The germline CDR1 and CDR2 sequences are SNHLY and FYNNEI. V lost 5 bases and J lost 7; bases outside the gene matches: 5.